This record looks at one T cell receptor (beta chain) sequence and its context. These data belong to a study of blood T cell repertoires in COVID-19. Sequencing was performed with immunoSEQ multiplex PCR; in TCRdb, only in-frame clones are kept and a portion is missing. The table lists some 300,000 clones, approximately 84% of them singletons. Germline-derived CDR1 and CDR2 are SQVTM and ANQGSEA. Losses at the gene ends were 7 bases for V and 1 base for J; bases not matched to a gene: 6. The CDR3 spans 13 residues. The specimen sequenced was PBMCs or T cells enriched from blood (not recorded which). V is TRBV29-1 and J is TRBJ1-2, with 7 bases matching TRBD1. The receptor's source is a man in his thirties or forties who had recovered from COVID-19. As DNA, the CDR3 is TGCAGCGCCCCGGGACAGCATAACTATGGCTACACCTTC. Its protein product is CSAPGQHNYGYTF.